This T cell receptor (beta chain) was found in a study of cytomegalovirus exposure and HLA in healthy donors (dated by TCRdb to about 2017). For the study in its entirety: According to an earlier analysis of 550 to 750 of the donors, about 179 million T cells yielded roughly 110 million unique TCR beta sequences and approximately 300 Gb of sequence data. Every repertoire in the discovery cohort had been generated on one and the same sequencing platform. Of the roughly 400 genotyped donors, about 80% fell in the genetic ancestry cluster associated with self-reported Caucasian donors. Rather than drawing on any new phenotypic data, the later analysis identified candidate immune exposures from TCR beta sequences and the way those sequences occurred across donors. In a later genetic analysis, genome-wide SNP genotypes for about 55% of the 666 donors were used, and that subset was treated as a discovery cohort. Roughly five DR-DQ haplotypes were handled as single units for association and clustering because linkage in the cohort was strong. In an earlier analysis of around 540 of the donors, high-throughput TCR beta sequencing was used to judge whether each TCR beta V gene segment behaved as functional or pseudogenic. A later analysis re-analyzed previously published TCR beta repertoires from approximately 700 donors and added high-resolution HLA genotyping to study TCR occurrence patterns. The study aimed to test whether signatures of past pathogen exposure could be identified by cataloging public T cell receptors. The study profiled the T cell repertoires of 550 to 700 subjects by immunosequencing and related them to cytomegalovirus serostatus. Donor age, sex, ethnicity and CMV serostatus were compiled together with the repertoire data. Among a few hundred genotyped donors of the cohort, an average of around 240,000 unique TCR beta nucleotide sequences were sequenced per donor, approximately 20% of them non-productive. HLA typing included class I and class II loci at four-digit resolution. Typing coverage differed by locus: A, B, C, DRB1 and DQB1 were typed in roughly 620-640 donors, DQA1 in 500 to 550, DPA1 in roughly 590, and DPB1 in 450 to 480. The study combined high-throughput TCR immunosequencing, statistical association of individual TCRs with disease status, and machine learning to predict cytomegalovirus infection status. A separate validation cohort of 100 to 150 different subjects was used in addition to the roughly 700-subject first cohort. An early release that covered about 600 HLA-typed donors contained approximately 300 gigabases of sequencing data and approximately 85 million unique TCR sequences.

What the study reported, not specific to this receptor: Assigning TCR associations to individual alleles was difficult when HLA alleles, especially DR and DQ, strongly co-occurred. Because HLA typing was unavailable for some donors at each locus, only the typed subset was used in association tests. Cytomegalovirus status was reported to be diagnosed by the classifier with high specificity and sensitivity in both the original and validation cohorts. A few of the identified cytomegalovirus-associated TCR beta chains were confirmed in vitro to be specific for cytomegalovirus antigens. In an earlier analysis of approximately 590 of the donors, most TCR beta V segments appeared in productive rearrangements about 87% or about 30% of the time, broadly matching IMGT annotations. A later genetic analysis reported fewer N-insertions in productive TCRs among donors in an Asian-associated ancestry cluster than the roughly 700-donor mean. Most CMV-associated TCR beta chains appeared to be HLA-restricted in a later analysis, and the HLA associations seemed to be driven largely by CMV exposure. The authors suggested that the approach could potentially be extended to other disease states and immunological phenotypes. Linkage disequilibrium might explain the correlated functional status among segregating V segments, but an unknown experimental factor could not be ruled out. Specific HLA alleles were associated with over 15,000 TCR beta sequences at a false discovery rate of 0.05 in a later analysis. In a later analysis, HLA-associated TCR beta chains showed more clonal expansion and lower generation probabilities than non-associated chains that were equally common. Roughly uniform sequencing depth across donors was assumed in presence/absence analyses, although this assumption may not hold. This cohort had only TCR beta chains sequenced, and the lack of alpha or paired-chain data limited which features could be detected. In a later analysis, several top co-occurrence clusters were reported to appear linked to parvovirus B19, influenza, CMV and Epstein-Barr virus. Because counts were too low, around 18 rarely observed V segments, including chromosome 9 orphons, were left out of the earlier analysis of about 620 of the donors. The only immune exposure information available for the cohort was CMV serostatus. An association between a missense DCLRE1C variant and V-gene and J-gene trimming of TCR beta chains was found in a later genetic analysis and replicated in an independent cohort. In a later analysis, TCR association rates were found to vary across HLA loci, with the most associated TCRs seen for DRB1 alleles and the fewest for HLA-C alleles. The sequencing pipeline was judged likely to have produced a cluster of highly shared sequence variants as a technical artifact. A further reported finding was that TCR beta sequences accurately predicted the HLA-A and HLA-B alleles for most subjects in the first cohort. While some public TCRs were present in many individuals, most TCR sequences turned up only very rarely across donors. In the study, around 150 TCR beta chains were listed as associated with cytomegalovirus. Because the 87-base-pair reads could not distinguish some IMGT-functional V segments, including TRBV6-2 and TRBV6-3, those segments were excluded.

Receptors were amplified or captured by the immunoSEQ multiplex PCR assay. For the multiplex PCR, a mixture combining 60 forward primers for TCR Vbeta segments and 13 reverse primers for TCR Jbeta segments was used. Amplification of the CDR3 region of rearranged TCR beta genes was performed with a multiplex PCR assay on genomic DNA. Amplified TCR beta libraries were sequenced as 87-base-pair reads on the Illumina HiSeq System. The paper's processing steps were these. Across the 500 to 850 repertoires, a later analysis counted 80 million or so unique TCR beta chains, around 11 million of which were shared by at least two donors. To remove PCR and sequencing errors, raw reads were error-corrected and collapsed into unique sequences using a nearest-neighbor algorithm that merged closely related sequences. Alignment of CDR3 sequences to IMGT reference sequences was used to assign V, D and J gene segments. Each retained sequence needed at least a six-nucleotide match to both a V gene segment and a J gene segment. Rearrangements were classified as productive when the CDR3 lacked stop codons and remained in frame with V and J, and all other rearrangements were classified as non-productive. Following IMGT convention, CDR3 was defined as the stretch from the second conserved V-encoded cysteine to the conserved J-encoded phenylalanine. The earlier analysis of about 590 of the donors excluded sequences that lacked an unambiguous match to a single V gene segment. In an earlier analysis of 450 to 750 of the donors, a V segment was called functional when productive rearrangements were above 56.7%, and segregating when the standard deviation between donors exceeded 5%. A statistical classification framework was built for diagnosing cytomegalovirus status from the catalog of TCR beta chain sequences. A later analysis assigned V and J genes by comparing TCR nucleotide sequences with IMGT/GENE-DB human TR gene sequences. A later analysis assigned CDR3 sequences and most-parsimonious VDJ recombination scenarios with the TCRdist pipeline. In a later analysis, each TCR beta chain was defined by its CDR3 amino acid sequence together with its V-gene family, and reads lacking a unique V-gene family were excluded. In a later analysis, 500 to 650 highly shared, low-generation-probability nucleotide sequences were removed to address suspected cross-contamination and a sequencing artifact. In a later analysis, a clonal expansion index for each public chain was calculated from normalized within-repertoire ranks of inferred template counts. Generation probabilities in a later analysis came from a VDJ recombination model fitted to out-of-frame rearrangements, and those results were checked against IGoR. A later analysis scored TCR-TCR, TCR-HLA and TCR-CMV co-occurrence with hypergeometric tests, applying a repertoire-size bias correction to TCR pairs. To estimate false discovery rates, a later analysis permuted the HLA or CMV assignments 20 times. In a later analysis, co-occurring TCRs were grouped using DBSCAN, with TCRdist sequence similarity added in when clustering inside HLA-allele-positive subsets. Co-occurrence clustering excluded repertoires with fewer than 30,000 or more than 120,000 public chains, plus five with anomalous nucleotide sharing. Imported from immuneACCESS, the table was reduced by TCRdb to in-frame sequences with V and J called. These copies leave out some clones; in studies compared against another copy, an unresolved V gene accounts for under half, and the cause of the remainder is not known. Clonal size and the V and J genes are those of that table, whereas D and trimming came from the DNA. In all, the sample holds about 140,000 clones, and approximately 83% of those were seen once. About 3.4% of the sample is taken by the ten largest.

In total, 630 or so healthy bone marrow donors made up the cohort. At the time of sampling, every cohort member was nominally healthy, though immune exposures that went unrecorded were likely present. The donor was CMV seronegative and was included in the group of a few hundred seronegative cohort members. Every donor gave a peripheral blood sample, and the peripheral blood mononuclear cells from that sample were used for TCR beta sequencing. The Qiagen DNeasy Blood Extraction Kit was used to extract genomic DNA from the blood cell samples. This clone appeared a few times. It lacks a known antigen. No base-level quality is on record; no much larger clone is a single base apart. V is clipped by 0 bases and J by 5 bases, and the sequence between their germline boundaries is 15 bases long. From the germline V gene, CDR1 is SGHRS and CDR2 is YFSETQ. Its CDR3 holds 15 amino acids, cysteine through phenylalanine. Only the CDR3 portion is preserved as DNA: 45 bases, with reading frame beginning at the first base.

The receptor's source is a middle-aged man in good health and CMV-seronegative. This chain joins TRBV5-1 to TRBJ2-7, with the D gene not confidently named. The sample taken for sequencing was PBMCs. The DNA reads as follows: TGCGCCAGCAGCTTGGTGGGTTGGGCAGTCGACGAGCAGTACTTC. This gives the protein CASSLVGWAVDEQYF.